The 26 T cell receptor beta chains below come from one sample, sequenced in a study of blood T cell repertoires in COVID-19. This table comes from immunoSEQ multiplex PCR, and its TCRdb copy is limited to in-frame clones, with some not included. Of hundreds of thousands of clones in the sample, around 91% were seen once. The specimen sequenced was PBMCs or T cells enriched from blood (not recorded which). The receptors come from a woman younger than 30 with acute COVID-19.

This chain connects TRBV6-5 to TRBJ2-5, with TRBD1 matching 10 bases. This CDR3 has 15 residues. The germline gives CDR1 MNHEY, CDR2 SVGAGI. Losses at the gene ends were 5 bases for V and 3 bases for J; bases not matched to a gene: 6. CDR3 in amino acids: CASSRDRGREETQYF. The CDR3 region has the DNA TGTGCCAGCAGTAGGGACAGGGGACGTGAAGAGACCCAGTACTTC.

CDR3 amino acids: CASSLAPHRDRFSNQPQHF. In DNA, the CDR3 is TGTGCCAGCAGCTTAGCCCCTCACCGGGACAGATTTAGCAATCAGCCCCAGCATTTT. The V call is TRBV11-2, the J call TRBJ1-5, with 7 bases identical to TRBD1. This CDR3 has 19 amino acids. J gave up 0 bases and V 1 base, and 12 bases lay outside the gene matches. Germline V lookup: CDR1 SGHAT, CDR2 FQNNGV.

CDR3 DNA sequence: TGTGCCAGCTCACCCAGGGGGGCACTTGTGGACACTGAAGCTTTCTTT. This sequence encodes CASSPRGALVDTEAFF. The chain is built from TRBV18 and TRBJ1-1, with 7 bases lining up with TRBD1. The length of the CDR3 is 16 residues. Per the germline V gene, CDR1 is KGHSH and CDR2 is LQKENI. J was trimmed by 3 bases and V by 3 bases; bases with no gene match: 10. The full variable domain, rest sourced from reference TRBV18 and TRBJ1-1, is NAGVMQNPRHLVRRRGQEARLRCSPMKGHSHVYWYRQLPEEGLKFMVYLQKENIIDESGMPKERFSAEFPKEGPSILRIQQVVRGDSAAYFCASSPRGALVDTEAFFGQGTRLTVV.

The chain combines TRBV11-2 with TRBJ2-3, with 10 bases that match TRBD2. The CDR3 covers 15 residues. Germline values: CDR1 SGHAT, CDR2 FQNNGV. V lost 4 bases, J lost 3 bases, and 4 bases stayed unmatched. The CDR3 DNA follows: TGTGCCAGCAGCTCGGGACTAGCGAGAACAGATACGCAGTATTTT. This codes for CASSSGLARTDTQYF. The full variable domain, its missing parts supplied by reference TRBV11-2 and TRBJ2-3, is EAGVAQSPRYKIIEKRQSVAFWCNPISGHATLYWYQQILGQGPKLLIQFQNNGVVDDSQLPKDRFSAERLKGVDSTLKIQPAKLEDSAVYLCASSSGLARTDTQYFGPGTRLTVL.

This clone was seen once. The V call is TRBV10-2, the J call TRBJ2-3, with a possible D match to TRBD2 (5 bases). Trimming took off 7 bases at V and 7 bases at J, with 12 bases between the two ends. The CDR3 contains 12 residues. Germline V gene lookup returns CDR1 WSHSY and CDR2 SAAADI. The CDR3 nucleotides are TGCGCCAGCAACCCCTCGGGAAATACGCAGTATTTT. This codes for CASNPSGNTQYF.

In this sample, this clone turned up once. The chain has TRBV28 and TRBJ1-1; TRBD1 aligns across 7 bases. V trimming: 2 bases; J trimming: 7 bases; junction bases outside the gene matches: 10. The CDR3 consists of 15 residues. Germline values: CDR1 MDHEN, CDR2 SYDVKM. The CDR3 reads CASSLGRQGRGEAFF. CDR3 in DNA: TGTGCCAGCAGTTTAGGTAGACAGGGACGAGGTGAAGCTTTCTTT.

The chain is built from TRBV10-3 and TRBJ1-1; D is possibly TRBD1 (6 bases). Germline values: CDR1 ENHRY, CDR2 SYGVKD. The CDR3 loop spans 11 amino acids. Trimming took off 7 bases at V and 4 bases at J, with 7 bases between the two ends. The CDR3 DNA follows: TGTGCCATCAAAGGGGGCACTGAAGCTTTCTTT. Its translation is CAIKGGTEAFF.

The CDR3 DNA sequence: TGCGCCAGCAGCTTCAGCGGCTCCACAGATACGCAGTATTTT. Residues: CASSFSGSTDTQYF. The rearrangement joins TRBV5-1 to TRBJ2-3, with D possibly being TRBD2 (5 bases). Germline V gene lookup returns CDR1 SGHRS and CDR2 YFSETQ. The CDR3 loop spans 14 amino acids. V was cut by 2 bases and J by 2 bases, with 9 bases left in between.

This rearrangement joins TRBV27 to TRBJ2-1, with 7 bases aligning to TRBD1. CDR1 and CDR2 from the germline V gene are MNHEY and SMNVEV (reference sequence). This CDR3 has 16 residues. The V gene end was trimmed by 5 bases and the J gene end by 5 bases; junction bases not matched to a gene: 12. The chain's CDR3 is CASSPSDRAGDNEQFF. DNA for the CDR3: TGTGCCAGCAGTCCAAGCGACAGGGCAGGGGACAATGAGCAGTTCTTC.

This chain joins TRBV9 and TRBJ1-1; D unresolved. V was clipped by 1 base and J by 4 bases, with 11 bases between them. Per the germline V gene, CDR1 is SGDLS and CDR2 is YYNGEE. The CDR3 contains 14 residues. CDR3 in amino acids: CASSVSGGRTEAFF. In DNA form, the CDR3 reads TGTGCCAGCAGCGTATCTGGTGGGCGCACTGAAGCTTTCTTT.

This clone was counted once. The chain is built from TRBV30 and TRBJ1-4; maybe TRBD1 (6 bases). V lost 3 bases and J 8 bases, leaving 16 bases between the germline ends. The germline V gene encodes CDR1 GTSNPN and CDR2 SVGIG (reference sequence). The CDR3 is 14 residues long. This CDR3 reads CAWRENPGQEKLFF. The CDR3, as DNA: TGTGCCTGGAGGGAAAACCCTGGACAGGAAAAACTGTTTTTT. Using reference TRBV30 and TRBJ1-4 for the parts outside the CDR3, the full variable domain is SQTIHQWPATLVQPVGSPLSLECTVEGTSNPNLYWYRQAAGRGLQLLFYSVGIGQISSEVPQNLSASRPQDRQFILSSKKLLLSDSGFYLCAWRENPGQEKLFFGSGTQLSVL.

In this sample, this clone turned up a few times. CDR3 sequence (DNA): TGTGCCAGTAGTCCCCGTGGATCGGGACTAGCGGCGAAAGAGACCCAGTACTTC. Its protein product is CASSPRGSGLAAKETQYF. The J gene is TRBJ2-5, the V gene TRBV19; 11 bases are shared with TRBD2. CDR3 size: 18 residues. V was pared by 5 bases and J by 3 bases, with 14 bases of the junction left unmatched. Germline V gene sequence: CDR1 LNHDA, CDR2 SQIVND (reference sequence).

The chain links TRBV29-1 to TRBJ1-2; D perhaps matches TRBD1 (6 bases). V dropped 7 bases and J dropped 5 bases, with 17 bases sitting between them. There are 13 residues in the CDR3. Germline CDR1 is SQVTM and CDR2 is ANQGSEA. CDR3 sequence (DNA): TGCAGCGCGACCGAAGGGGGGGGGTATGGCTACACCTTC. Translating it yields CSATEGGGYGYTF.

The genes are TRBV6-5 and TRBJ2-5; D may be TRBD2 (6 bases). Trimming removed 5 bases from V and 5 bases from J, with 18 bases in between. This CDR3 region has 15 residues. The V gene's germline CDR1 is MNHEY and CDR2 SVGAGI. CDR3 in amino acids: CASSPRRGLTETQYF. CDR3 nucleotide sequence: TGTGCCAGCAGTCCCCGGCGGGGCCTAACGGAGACCCAGTACTTC.

The V gene is TRBV5-1, the J gene TRBJ2-3, with a possible D match to TRBD1 (6 bases). Germline values: CDR1 SGHRS, CDR2 YFSETQ. CDR3 length: 14 residues. Trimming removed 0 bases from V and 2 bases from J, with 7 bases in between. The CDR3 sequence is CASSLGDNTDTQYF. DNA for the CDR3: TGCGCCAGCAGCTTGGGGGACAACACAGATACGCAGTATTTT. Full variable domain (remainder filled in from reference TRBV5-1 and TRBJ2-3): KAGVTQTPRYLIKTRGQQVTLSCSPISGHRSVSWYQQTPGQGLQFLFEYFSETQRNKGNFPGRFSGRQFSNSRSEMNVSTLELGDSALYLCASSLGDNTDTQYFGPGTRLTVL.

The sample holds one count of this clone. The rearrangement links TRBV7-9 to TRBJ1-6; TRBD1 matches 7 bases. The CDR3 is 16 residues long. Germline lookup yields CDR1 SEHNR and CDR2 FQNEAQ (reference sequence). J was trimmed by 3 bases and V by 4 bases; bases with no gene match: 6. The DNA for the CDR3 is TGTGCCAGCAGCTCATCCGGGACAGACTATAATTCACCCCTCCACTTT. Protein product: CASSSSGTDYNSPLHF.

The DNA of the CDR3 is TGTGCCAGCAGCTTATCGATGCTAGCGGGAGATGTCGGGGAGCTGTTTTTT. This sequence encodes CASSLSMLAGDVGELFF. V and J are TRBV5-4 and TRBJ2-2; the match to TRBD2 covers 10 bases. Trimming took 2 bases from V and 7 from J; bases not matched to a gene: 11. This CDR3 spans 17 amino acids. In germline, CDR1 is SGHNT, CDR2 YYREEE (reference sequence).

This sequence joins TRBV2 and TRBJ2-7; 15 positions agree with TRBD2. The length of the CDR3 is 15 residues. J was trimmed by 3 bases and V by 7 bases; bases with no gene match: 4. Germline V CDR1 and CDR2: SNHLY, FYNNEI. CDR3 sequence: CASTGGLAGGYEQYF. In DNA, the CDR3 is TGTGCCAGCACCGGGGGACTAGCGGGAGGCTACGAGCAGTACTTC.

The chain carries TRBV27 and TRBJ1-2, with 7 bases aligning to TRBD1. The V gene's germline CDR1 is MNHEY and CDR2 SMNVEV (reference sequence). The CDR3 runs 14 residues. V shed 6 bases and J 5 bases; nucleotides not matched to a gene: 9. CDR3 sequence (DNA): TGTGCCAGCAGCTGGACAGGCCGCACTTATGGCTACACCTTC. This translates into CASSWTGRTYGYTF.

This clone was seen more than once but under ten times. The rearrangement joins TRBV3-1 (or the pseudogene TRBV3-2) to TRBJ2-7; tentatively, D is TRBD1 (5 bases). CDR3 length: 14 amino acids. CDR1 is LGHDT, CDR2 YNNKEL, per germline (reference sequence). With 1 base removed from V and 6 bases from J, the gap between germline ends came to 13 bases. CDR3 sequence reads: CASSQGIDSAEQYF. The CDR3 DNA reads TGTGCCAGCAGCCAAGGAATTGACAGCGCCGAGCAGTACTTC.

The rearrangement links TRBV7-8 to TRBJ1-2, with D hard to call. Germline lookup yields CDR1 SGHVS and CDR2 FQNEAQ. This CDR3 is 14 amino acids long. V lost 1 base and J lost 1, with 7 bases in between. CDR3 region: CASSLGLFNYGYTF. CDR3 bases: TGTGCCAGCAGCTTAGGACTCTTTAACTATGGCTACACCTTC.

The J gene is TRBJ2-7, the V gene TRBV30, with 7 positions matching TRBD2. Germline trimming cut 0 bases from V and 6 bases from J; bases unmatched to any gene: 5. There are 13 residues in the CDR3. CDR1 and CDR2 (germline): GTSNPN, SVGIG (reference sequence). The chain's CDR3 is CAWSVWTRREQYF. The CDR3 DNA reads as TGTGCCTGGAGTGTTTGGACTAGACGCGAGCAGTACTTC.

Worth noting for this clone: This same CDR3 is encoded by further DNA sequences in the sample. The chain couples TRBV6-5 to TRBJ2-1; 12 bases fit TRBD2. This CDR3 is 15 amino acids long. After removal of 6 bases from V and 7 bases from J, the junction contained 7 bases not matched to a gene. CDR1 and CDR2 (germline): MNHEY, SVGAGI. CDR3 nucleotides: TGTGCCAGCAGCAGACTAGCGGGAGTCGGGAATGAGCAGTTCTTC. This gives the protein CASSRLAGVGNEQFF.

V is TRBV6-2 or TRBV6-3 and J is TRBJ2-5, with D perhaps matching TRBD1 (5 bases). The CDR3 covers 16 residues. Trimming left V 6 bases short and J 5 bases short, with 22 bases between. Germline-derived CDR1 and CDR2 are MNHEY and SVGEGT. CDR3 in amino acids: CASSLSPGTGEETQYF. The CDR3 nucleotides read TGTGCCAGCAGCCTAAGTCCCGGAACAGGAGAGGAGACCCAGTACTTC.

This chain connects TRBV10-3 to TRBJ1-1; possible D gene TRBD1, 5 bases. Germline V gene sequence: CDR1 ENHRY, CDR2 SYGVKD. Trimming shortened V by 1 base and J by 7 bases, and 28 bases separated the two germline ends. The CDR3 totals 19 residues. CDR3 nucleotides: TGTGCCATCAGTGAGTTTATAGTTCTTCGGCCCCCAGGGCGAAGTGAAGCTTTCTTT. Its protein is CAISEFIVLRPPGRSEAFF.

This chain links TRBV28 with TRBJ1-1; no reliable D call. Trimming shortened V by 4 bases and J by 4 bases, and 13 bases separated the two germline ends. CDR3 length: 14 residues. Germline-derived CDR1 and CDR2 are MDHEN and SYDVKM. The CDR3, as DNA: TGTGCCAGCAGTTCGTGGGTGGGGAGCACTGAAGCTTTCTTT. Protein sequence: CASSSWVGSTEAFF.